This is a list of T cell receptor beta chains from one sample in a study of blood T cell repertoires in COVID-19. Sequencing was performed with immunoSEQ multiplex PCR; in TCRdb, only in-frame clones are kept and a portion is missing. The profile shows roughly 110,000 clones, about 89% of them singletons. The sequencing input was peripheral blood. These receptors originate from a man between 35 and 55 years old with active or convalescent COVID-19. The CDR3 runs from the conserved cysteine through the conserved F or W. Clone sizes are given selectively: once, few, many, or a class where the clone is expanded.

v_call clone_size cdr3_aa
TRBV19 - CASKRGPGQINNEQFF
TRBV27 - CASSLLGQGINGYTF
TRBV18 - CASSPLGQGLTEAFF
TRBV18 - CASSPRNRAYNEQFF
TRBV6-6 - CASTRDFQRETQYF
TRBV7-2 - CASSPGNLVRETQYF
TRBV19 - CASTKGPYRSGNTIYF
TRBV11-2 few CASSLGDRVNGYTF
TRBV28 once CASSSPSGSYEQYF
TRBV2 - CASRQMNTGELFF
TRBV10-3 few CAISETPSSYEQYF
TRBV28 - CASSTQTAMNTEAFF
TRBV7-2 - CASTPGDGNTIYF
TRBV7-2 - CASSLPYFSQPQHF
TRBV5-1 - CASSLQGGGGNEQFF
TRBV28 - CASGAAKNIQYF
TRBV29-1 - CSVERDSGYNEQFF
TRBV10-3 - CAMTSGRGTSTDTQYF
TRBV3-1/TRBV3-2 - CASSQGLGTQYF
TRBV21-1 - CASSNYTGLNQPQHF
TRBV9 - CASRDPGQASYGYTF
TRBV5-4 - CASSPLTGSEQYF
TRBV30 - CAWKMGMEANVLTF
TRBV30 few CAWSRDYEQYF
TRBV28 - CASSLSGRTGFWSGELFF
TRBV19 - CASSIQGSSTDTQYF
TRBV6-6 - CASTQGHRETQYF
TRBV7-9 few CASSLLSTGDEKLFF
TRBV11-2 - CASSLFGGKETQYF
TRBV28 - CASGTANTGELFF
TRBV28 once CASNKQGRNEKLFF
TRBV6-6 - CASSSSARYTEAFF
TRBV12-3/TRBV12-4 few CASSADRGGYTF
TRBV5-1 - CASSSGTGGYQETQYF
TRBV7-3 - CASSLNGGNSNEQYF
TRBV14 - CASSQGSSAHTIYF
TRBV19 once CASSEGLGLPQHF
TRBV20-1 - CSASNRDRVEKLFF
TRBV10-1 - CASSELGSSYNEQFF
TRBV7-3 - CASSSPVQGNEQFF
TRBV28 few CASSFRNSPLHF
TRBV2 - CASRSGTGGNQPQHF
TRBV11-2 few CASRSGTGQAGISYEQYF
TRBV6-2/TRBV6-3 - CASSRGFVVSDTQYF
TRBV21-1 - CASSKGQGYGYTF
TRBV2 - CASSVPRDSPGYTF
TRBV30 - CATAGAEAFF
TRBV10-3 - CAISDRLAGETQYF
TRBV3-1/TRBV3-2 - CASSQEPLDNEQFF
TRBV10-3 once CAISGTTGIAGNTIYF